This TCR beta chain was retrieved from a study of blood T cells in healthy people across ages. Points from the study as a whole: Per million T cells, TCR beta diversity dropped roughly linearly as age increased.

As to this clonotype: What it recognizes is unknown.

V shed 2 bases and J shed 3 bases, with 18 bases lying between them. The CDR3 loop spans 17 amino acids. The use of a sample-barcoded 5' primer and a J-beta primer mix characterized a second PCR of about 7 to 12 cycles. Tagging of each cDNA molecule was performed by a template-switch adaptor with 12 random nucleotides. TCRdb re-called the 5' RACE reads through MiXCR, storing one row per CDR3 protein. Among about 640,000 distinct CDR3 sequences listed, approximately 50% were seen once. The sample consisted of blood. The receptor was derived from a man between 60 and 75 years old in good health. The chain links TRBV12-3 or TRBV12-4 to TRBJ2-3; D unresolved. CDR3 in amino acids: CASSLLPRPLGTDTQYF. The CDR3 DNA reads TGTGCCAGCAGTTTACTTCCGCGGCCCCTGGGAACAGATACGCAGTATTTT.